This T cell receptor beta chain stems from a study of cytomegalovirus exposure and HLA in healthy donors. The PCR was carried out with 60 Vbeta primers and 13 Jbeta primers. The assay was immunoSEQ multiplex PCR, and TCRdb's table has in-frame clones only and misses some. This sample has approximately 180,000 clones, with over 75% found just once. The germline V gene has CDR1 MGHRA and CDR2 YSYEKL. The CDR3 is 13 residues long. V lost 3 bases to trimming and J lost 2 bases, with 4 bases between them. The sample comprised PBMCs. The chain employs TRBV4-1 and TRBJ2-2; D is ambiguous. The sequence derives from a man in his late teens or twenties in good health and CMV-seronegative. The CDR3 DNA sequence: TGCGCCAGCAGCCATCAAAACACCGGGGAGCTGTTTTTT. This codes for CASSHQNTGELFF.